This T cell receptor beta chain derives from a study of identical twins. General study results and limits: Excess low generation probability was seen in twin-shared out-of-frame alpha sequences. Models underestimated out-of-frame TCR alpha sharing in monozygotic twins.

In this sample, this clonotype turned up many times. Its antigen remains unidentified. MiXCR was run by TCRdb on the 5' RACE reads, yielding one entry per CDR3 protein. The top ten clones hold 6% to 8.5% of a sample with under 350,000 distinct CDR3 sequences, roughly 8.6% of them seen once. The CDR3 contains 15 residues. The germline V gene encodes CDR1 MNHNS and CDR2 SASEGT. V was trimmed by 1 base and J by 0 bases, leaving 7 bases between them. This sample also belongs to another study, concerning yellow fever vaccine responses in identical twins. That paper notes: Reportedly, the response of twins' T cells to the vaccine seemed partly convergent, partly personalized.

The chain uses TRBV6-1 and TRBJ2-1, with D possibly being TRBD1 (5 bases). The sequence was obtained from a woman younger than 30 in good health. Material: CD8+ T cells sorted from blood. The CDR3 loop reads CASSEDRSSYNEQFF. In nucleotides, the CDR3 is TGTGCCAGCAGTGAAGACAGGAGCTCCTACAATGAGCAGTTCTTC.